The next 24 T cell receptor beta chains were all read from a single sample in a study of T cell clonotyping in hematopoietic cell transplantation (dated by TCRdb to the early 2020s). The library was obtained by the immunoSEQ multiplex PCR assay. As stored in TCRdb, this immuneACCESS dataset retains in-frame rearrangements with V and J assigned. A fraction of the clones does not appear; measured against another copy, unresolved V genes explain less than half of the discrepancy, and the remainder lacks a known reason. The sample has around 6,200 clones on record, around nine tenths of them singletons. The ten biggest clones cover 5.8% of the sample. Interpreted using the paper, the time point label stands for: 100 days after allo-HCT. Here the sequenced sample was peripheral blood mononuclear cells, taken 100 days after allogeneic stem cell transplant. Receptor source: a female patient in her thirties or forties who had an allogeneic stem cell transplant from a related donor, so the T cells may come from the graft donor. Some clones in this sample may be carry-over from other donors' samples.

The J gene is TRBJ1-1, the V gene TRBV7-8, with unresolved D. V shed 5 bases and J shed 4 bases, with 14 bases lying between them. CDR1 is SGHVS, CDR2 FQNEAQ, per germline. The CDR3 spans 14 residues. The CDR3 loop is CASSPRTTGTEAFF. CDR3 DNA sequence: TGTGCCAGCAGCCCTCGGACCACCGGCACTGAAGCTTTCTTT. The entire variable domain, with the rest obtained from reference TRBV7-8 and TRBJ1-1, is as follows: GAGVSQSPRYKVAKRGQDVALRCDPISGHVSLFWYQQALGQGPEFLTYFQNEAQLDKSGLPSDRFFAERPEGSVSTLKIQRTQQEDSAVYLCASSPRTTGTEAFFGQGTRLTVV.

J is TRBJ1-2 and V is TRBV2, with D possibly TRBD1 on 6 matching bases. This CDR3 has 13 residues. The V end was cut by 7 bases, the J end by 7 bases, with 16 bases between. Germline assignment: CDR1 SNHLY and CDR2 FYNNEI. The CDR3 protein is CASTIGTGAGYTF. In DNA, the CDR3 is TGTGCCAGCACTATAGGTACGGGGGCTGGCTACACCTTC.

The chain couples TRBV7-6 to TRBJ1-1; a weak D match, TRBD1 (5 bases). Between the trimmed V and J ends, which lost 5 bases and 4 bases, there was a span of 11 bases. Germline V gene data show CDR1 as SGHVS and CDR2 as FNYEAQ. This CDR3 spans 13 amino acids. The CDR3 reads CASSTIGVTEAFF. The CDR3 nucleotides are TGTGCCAGCAGCACTATAGGGGTCACTGAAGCTTTCTTT. Supplemented by reference TRBV7-6 and TRBJ1-1, the full variable domain reads GAGVSQSPRYKVTKRGQDVALRCDPISGHVSLYWYRQALGQGPEFLTYFNYEAQQDKSGLPNDRFSAERPEGSISTLTIQRTEQRDSAMYRCASSTIGVTEAFFGQGTRLTVV.

The chain joins TRBV5-6 to TRBJ2-6; D gene ambiguous. V lost 7 bases and J lost 5, with 10 bases in between. The CDR3 has 13 amino acids. The germline CDR1 and CDR2 sequences are SGHDT and YYEEEE. For the CDR3, the DNA is TGTGCCAGCTCACAAAGTCGGGCCAACGTCCTGACTTTC. It yields the protein CASSQSRANVLTF.

This chain links TRBV30 with TRBJ1-1, with 11 bases aligning to TRBD1. In germline, CDR1 is GTSNPN, CDR2 SVGIG (reference sequence). The CDR3 is made up of 13 amino acids. The ends lost 3 bases at V and 5 bases at J; junction bases unmatched: 2. The chain's CDR3 is CAWSGQGATEAFF. The DNA of the CDR3 is TGTGCCTGGAGCGGACAGGGGGCAACTGAAGCTTTCTTT. The full variable domain, completed using reference TRBV30 and TRBJ1-1, is SQTIHQWPATLVQPVGSPLSLECTVEGTSNPNLYWYRQAAGRGLQLLFYSVGIGQISSEVPQNLSASRPQDRQFILSSKKLLLSDSGFYLCAWSGQGATEAFFGQGTRLTVV.

The chain couples TRBV30 to TRBJ2-5, with D possibly being TRBD2 (6 bases). Trimming cost V 5 bases and J 2 bases, with 12 bases left between them. Germline CDR1 reads GTSNPN; CDR2 reads SVGIG (reference sequence). This CDR3 has 13 residues. The CDR3 sequence: CAWGASAQETQYF. The DNA of the CDR3 is TGTGCCTGGGGGGCTAGCGCACAAGAGACCCAGTACTTC. The full variable domain, rest sourced from reference TRBV30 and TRBJ2-5, is SQTIHQWPATLVQPVGSPLSLECTVEGTSNPNLYWYRQAAGRGLQLLFYSVGIGQISSEVPQNLSASRPQDRQFILSSKKLLLSDSGFYLCAWGASAQETQYFGPGTRLLVL.

The chain recombines TRBV29-1 with TRBJ2-1; D is possibly TRBD1 (6 bases). The CDR3 is 14 amino acids. Deletions cut 4 bases from V and 0 bases from J, with 10 bases between. CDR1 is SQVTM, CDR2 ANQGSEA, per germline. CDR3 in amino acids: CSVGTASSYNEQFF. CDR3 DNA sequence: TGCAGCGTTGGGACAGCTAGCTCCTACAATGAGCAGTTCTTC.

The chain links TRBV2 to TRBJ2-1, with 9 bases aligning to TRBD2. Germline V lookup: CDR1 SNHLY, CDR2 FYNNEI. The trim removed 6 bases at V and 9 bases at J, leaving 6 bases unmatched. This CDR3 is 13 amino acids long. The chain's CDR3 is CASRSGLALEQFF. In nucleotides, the CDR3 is TGTGCCAGCAGATCAGGACTAGCGCTTGAGCAGTTCTTC.

V usage is TRBV4-3 and J usage is TRBJ1-1; D unclear. The ends were cut back, 1 base at V and 5 bases at J, with 11 bases in the middle. The CDR3 runs to 14 residues. Germline CDR1 is LGHNA and CDR2 is YSLEER. The CDR3 loop is CASSQVPLSTEAFF. CDR3 coding DNA: TGCGCCAGCAGCCAAGTGCCTCTGAGTACTGAAGCTTTCTTT.

This chain connects TRBV11-3 to TRBJ1-6; no definite D call. V dropped 1 base and J dropped 10 bases, with 5 bases sitting between them. This CDR3 is 12 amino acids long. Per germline, CDR1 SGHNT and CDR2 YENEEA. The CDR3 sequence is CASSLVGSPLHF. DNA for the CDR3: TGTGCCAGCAGCTTAGTGGGGTCACCCCTCCACTTT.

The chain carries TRBV11-3 and TRBJ1-3; D ambiguous. From germline, CDR1 is SGHNT and CDR2 YENEEA. This CDR3 has 14 amino acids. V shed 4 bases and J shed 1 base, with 8 bases lying between them. In DNA form, the CDR3 reads TGTGCCAGCAGCTCCGGTGCGTCTGGAAACACCATATATTTT. Its translation: CASSSGASGNTIYF.

This clone appeared a single time. V gene TRBV6-1 combines with J gene TRBJ1-5; tentatively, D is TRBD1 (6 bases). V was cut by 8 bases and J by 2 bases, with 13 bases left in between. CDR3 size: 14 residues. Germline assignment: CDR1 MNHNS and CDR2 SASEGT. The DNA of the CDR3 is TGTGCCAGCGAGGGGGGGCGGGGCAATCAGCCCCAGCATTTT. Its protein is CASEGGRGNQPQHF.

The gene calls are TRBV21-1 and TRBJ1-1. TRBV21-1 is classified as a pseudogene. This CDR3 is built from 12 residues. As DNA, the CDR3 is TGTGCCAGCAGCCCGGGAAACACTGAAGCTTTCTTT. Residues: CASSPGNTEAFF.

The chain joins TRBV5-6 to TRBJ1-2; D not certain. The CDR3 has 15 residues. Germline CDR1 SGHDT, CDR2 YYEEEE. Trimming took 4 bases from V and 3 from J, leaving 16 bases between them. CDR3 amino acids: CASSPDGGLHYGYTF. Written as DNA, the CDR3 is TGTGCCAGCAGCCCAGACGGAGGCCTTCACTATGGCTACACCTTC.

This sequence joins TRBV7-9 and TRBJ1-2; TRBD1 matches 7 bases. The V gene's germline CDR1 is SEHNR and CDR2 FQNEAQ (reference sequence). The CDR3 contains 14 residues. The V segment lost 5 bases and the J segment 6 bases; nucleotides outside the gene matches: 9. This CDR3 reads CASSRTQGGDGYTF. CDR3 coding DNA: TGTGCCAGCAGCCGTACCCAGGGGGGAGATGGCTACACCTTC.

The rearrangement joins TRBV28 to TRBJ1-4; a weak D match, TRBD1 (6 bases). The CDR3 totals 14 residues. Germline lookup yields CDR1 MDHEN and CDR2 SYDVKM. V was trimmed by 4 bases and J by 2 bases, leaving 8 bases between them. CDR3 loop: CASSSGATNEKLFF. CDR3 coding DNA: TGTGCCAGCAGTTCAGGGGCTACTAATGAAAAACTGTTTTTT.

The chain has TRBV6-5 and TRBJ2-3; D gene unclear. Germline CDR1 is MNHEY and CDR2 is SVGAGI. The CDR3 sequence is 14 residues long. V was shortened by 2 bases and J by 8 bases, with 14 bases between the two germline ends. CDR3 sequence reads: CASSYKGLPGTQYF. CDR3 coding DNA: TGTGCCAGCAGTTACAAAGGCCTCCCCGGTACGCAGTATTTT.

The chain uses TRBV28 and TRBJ2-6; D not resolved. The V end was cut by 3 bases, the J end by 4 bases, with 7 bases between. The CDR3 is 14 residues long. The germline V gene has CDR1 MDHEN and CDR2 SYDVKM. CDR3 loop: CASSFAAGANVLTF. CDR3 in DNA: TGTGCCAGCAGTTTTGCCGCCGGGGCCAACGTCCTGACTTTC.

This rearrangement joins TRBV6-1 to TRBJ1-2; no reliable D call. The CDR3 is made up of 15 amino acids. Germline V gene lookup returns CDR1 MNHNS and CDR2 SASEGT. Trimming cost V 1 base and J 4 bases, with 13 bases left between them. CDR3 coding DNA: TGTGCCAGCAGTGAAGATGGGAGGGATGGCTATGGCTACACCTTC. Translated: CASSEDGRDGYGYTF.

This clone has only one observation. The genes are TRBV6-5 and TRBJ2-3; 8 positions match TRBD2. From germline, CDR1 is MNHEY and CDR2 SVGAGI. The CDR3 is 16 residues long. The V and J ends lost 0 bases and 6 bases, in that order; junction bases with no gene match: 8. The CDR3 region is CASSYSSGSTGDTQYF. In DNA form, the CDR3 reads TGTGCCAGCAGTTACTCGAGCGGGAGTACCGGTGATACGCAGTATTTT.

This clone was seen just once. V is TRBV5-1 and J is TRBJ1-4, with 8 bases that match TRBD1. The CDR3 sequence is 15 residues long. With V trimmed by 4 bases and J by 7 bases, 9 bases remained unmatched. Germline V gene lookup returns CDR1 SGHRS and CDR2 YFSETQ. CDR3 region: CASSPDRVVGEKLFF. The CDR3 DNA sequence: TGCGCCAGCAGCCCGGACAGGGTTGTAGGTGAAAAACTGTTTTTT. Together with reference TRBV5-1 and TRBJ1-4, the CDR3 gives the full variable domain: KAGVTQTPRYLIKTRGQQVTLSCSPISGHRSVSWYQQTPGQGLQFLFEYFSETQRNKGNFPGRFSGRQFSNSRSEMNVSTLELGDSALYLCASSPDRVVGEKLFFGSGTQLSVL.

The V gene is TRBV10-3, the J gene TRBJ2-7; 7 bases map to TRBD2. The V and J ends lost 2 bases and 4 bases, in that order; junction bases with no gene match: 5. Germline assignment: CDR1 ENHRY and CDR2 SYGVKD. This CDR3 is 14 amino acids long. CDR3 residues: CAISEGGEVYEQYF. In DNA form, the CDR3 reads TGTGCCATCAGTGAGGGGGGGGAGGTATACGAGCAGTACTTC.

A single count supports this clone. This rearrangement joins TRBV7-2 to TRBJ2-5; TRBD1 agrees at 7 bases. The ends lost 6 bases at V and 2 bases at J; junction bases unmatched: 6. The CDR3 is 14 residues long. The germline V gene encodes CDR1 SGHTA and CDR2 FQGNSA. The CDR3 DNA sequence: TGTGCCAGCAGACTAGGACAGGAACAAGAGACCCAGTACTTC. This gives the protein CASRLGQEQETQYF.

The V and J genes are TRBV19 and TRBJ1-1; possibly TRBD1 for D (5 bases). Between the trimmed V and J ends, which lost 3 bases and 4 bases, there was a span of 9 bases. In germline, CDR1 is LNHDA, CDR2 SQIVND (reference sequence). The CDR3 runs 13 residues. The DNA for the CDR3 is TGTGCCAGTAGTATTAAGGGGCGCACTGAAGCTTTCTTT. Amino acid sequence: CASSIKGRTEAFF. Combining the CDR3 with reference TRBV19 and TRBJ1-1 gives the whole variable domain DGGITQSPKYLFRKEGQNVTLSCEQNLNHDAMYWYRQDPGQGLRLIYYSQIVNDFQKGDIAEGYSVSREKKESFPLTVTSAQKNPTAFYLCASSIKGRTEAFFGQGTRLTVV.